The TCR beta chain under discussion was sequenced for a study of T-cell memory formation after mild COVID-19. 5'RACE primed from the constant segment yielded TCR alpha and TCR beta cDNA libraries bearing sample barcodes and UMIs. TCRdb independently ran MiXCR on the 5' RACE reads; one entry per CDR3 protein. The sample includes more than 150,000 distinct CDR3 sequences, 15% to 20% of them seen just once. This CDR3 is 15 amino acids long. Trimming removed 4 bases from V and 3 bases from J; junction bases left unmatched: 7. Germline assignment: CDR1 SGHRS and CDR2 YFSETQ. The chain is built from TRBV5-1 and TRBJ2-7; TRBD1 matches 10 bases. Material: PBMCs or a T cell subset sorted from them (not recorded which). The sequence was collected from a young man who had mild COVID-19 (a few samples of this study predate the infection). Cell type and time point are not known. The CDR3 spells CASSRGTGVFYEQYF. Here the CDR3 DNA reads TGCGCCAGCAGCCGCGGGACAGGGGTATTCTACGAGCAGTACTTC.